This passage covers 6 T cell receptor beta chains from one sample sequenced in a study of blood T cell repertoires in COVID-19. Assay: immunoSEQ multiplex PCR; the TCRdb copy retains only in-frame clones and omits some. The sample includes roughly 150,000 clones, 75% to 85% of them seen just once. Specimen: peripheral blood. Receptor source: a man between 60 and 75 years old with acute or convalescent COVID-19.

The V and J genes are TRBV21-1 and TRBJ1-1; the table names TRBD1, a call not compared with the DNA. TRBV21-1 is a documented pseudogene. The CDR3 totals 14 residues. The DNA of the CDR3 is TGTGCCAGCAGCAAAGAAAGAAGACAGCTTGAAGCTTTCTTT. It is translated as CASSKERRQLEAFF.

The chain links TRBV6-6 to TRBJ1-2, with a weak D call TRBD1 (6 bases). This CDR3 is built from 13 residues. The germline V and J ends were trimmed by 7 bases and 2 bases, with 11 bases remaining between them. Germline V gene data show CDR1 as MNHNY and CDR2 as SVGAGI (reference sequence). For the CDR3, the DNA is TGTGCCAGCACCCTAACAGGGAACTATGGCTACACCTTC. Protein product: CASTLTGNYGYTF.

Only one count was recorded for this clone. The rearrangement joins TRBV7-9 to TRBJ1-1; perhaps TRBD1 as D (5 bases). Germline values: CDR1 SEHNR, CDR2 FQNEAQ (reference sequence). The CDR3 contains 16 residues. V lost 5 bases to trimming and J lost 4 bases, with 20 bases between them. The CDR3 DNA is TGTGCCAGCAGCCCCTCCTGGGGTAGGGGATCCACTGAAGCTTTCTTT. Amino acid sequence: CASSPSWGRGSTEAFF.

The rearrangement links TRBV18 to TRBJ2-7; a weak D match, TRBD2 (5 bases). Germline lookup yields CDR1 KGHSH and CDR2 LQKENI. Trimming stripped 3 bases from V and 7 bases from J, with 7 bases between. This CDR3 region has 11 residues. The CDR3 protein is CASSPGEEQYF. The CDR3 bases are TGTGCCAGCTCACCCGGGGAGGAGCAGTACTTC.

As regards this clone: This CDR3 is also generated by other DNA sequences in the sample. This chain connects TRBV7-3 to TRBJ1-5; D ambiguous. CDR3 size: 13 residues. Germline CDR1 is SGHTA and CDR2 is FQGTGA. V was clipped by 2 bases and J by 3 bases, with 5 bases between them. This CDR3 is CASSLGLNQPQHF. The CDR3 DNA follows: TGTGCCAGCAGCTTAGGGCTCAATCAGCCCCAGCATTTT.

The chain couples TRBV6-5 to TRBJ1-2, with TRBD1 identical over 8 bases. CDR3 length: 14 amino acids. Germline CDR1 and CDR2: MNHEY and SVGAGI. The V gene end was trimmed by 2 bases and the J gene end by 6 bases; junction bases not matched to a gene: 5. Written as DNA, the CDR3 is TGTGCCAGCAGTTACAGGACAGGGAGGAATGGCTACACCTTC. The encoded protein is CASSYRTGRNGYTF.